These T cell receptor beta chains were read from a single sample in a study of blood T cell repertoires in COVID-19. Profiled with immunoSEQ multiplex PCR; TCRdb holds only in-frame clones, not every one. The table lists about 160,000 clones, about 91% of them singletons. The sample taken for sequencing was peripheral blood. These receptors originate from a woman in her fifties or sixties who had recovered from COVID-19. The CDR3 runs from the conserved cysteine through the conserved F or W. The order of the fields is CDR3 length, V gene, J gene, D gene, clone size, CDR3 DNA, CDR3 protein. A D gene is named only where the DNA matches it firmly. Not all rows give a size; the values are once, few, many and, for expanded clones, a class.

>17|TRBV19|TRBJ2-1|-|-
TGTGCCAGTAGTCCTTTAGGTGACTCAAGCTCCTACAATGAGCAGTTCTTC
CASSPLGDSSSYNEQFF
>17|TRBV4-1|TRBJ2-3|TRBD2|few
TGCGCCAGCAGCCAGAAGGGCCTAGCGGGCAACACAGATACGCAGTATTTT
CASSQKGLAGNTDTQYF
>16|TRBV7-2|TRBJ1-1|TRBD1|-
TGTGCCAGCAGCGCCCAGACAGACAGGGGGCGAGGTCTAGCTTTCTTT
CASSAQTDRGRGLAFF
>15|TRBV7-2|TRBJ1-4|-|-
TGTGCCAGCAGCCCTAGAGTTGGGGGCGGTGAAAAACTGTTTTTT
CASSPRVGGGEKLFF
>18|TRBV4-2|TRBJ2-1|TRBD2|-
TGTGCCAGCAGCCAAGATGCCCTAGCGGGGGGCAGAGACAATGAGCAGTTCTTC
CASSQDALAGGRDNEQFF
>15|TRBV5-1|TRBJ1-3|-|-
TGCGCCAGCAGCACGGGACTCAGCTCTGGAAACACCATATATTTT
CASSTGLSSGNTIYF
>14|TRBV28|TRBJ2-5|TRBD1|-
TGTGCCAGCAGTTCGACAGGGGGCCGGGAGACCCAGTACTTC
CASSSTGGRETQYF
>15|TRBV27|TRBJ1-1|TRBD1|-
TGTGCCAGCAGTAGACAGGGGGCTGGTTACACTGAAGCTTTCTTT
CASSRQGAGYTEAFF
>14|TRBV5-1|TRBJ2-7|-|-
TGCGCCAGCAGCTTATCACAGGGTTACGGCGAGCAGTACTTC
CASSLSQGYGEQYF
>15|TRBV6-5|TRBJ1-3|-|-
TGTGCCAGCCGACAGACAGGAAACTCTGGAAACACCATATATTTT
CASRQTGNSGNTIYF
>17|TRBV28|TRBJ1-2|-|-
TGTGCCAGCAGTTTTTGGCCGGGAGGGGTAAGGAGCTATGGCTACACCTTC
CASSFWPGGVRSYGYTF
>14|TRBV6-6|TRBJ1-4|-|once
TGTGCCAGCAGTTTCGGGGGACGATATGAAAAACTGTTTTTT
CASSFGGRYEKLFF
>15|TRBV4-2|TRBJ2-1|TRBD2|-
TGTGCCAGCAGCCCCGGGACTAGCGGGACCAATGAGCAGTTCTTC
CASSPGTSGTNEQFF
>16|TRBV28|TRBJ1-4|-|-
TGTGCCAGCAGTGACCCCCGGGGGGGGTGGAATGAAAAACTGTTTTTT
CASSDPRGGWNEKLFF
>14|TRBV5-3|TRBJ1-1|-|-
TGTGCCAGAAGCGTATTTTCAGGGTTTTCTGAAGCTTTCTTT
CARSVFSGFSEAFF
>14|TRBV5-1|TRBJ2-1|-|-
TGCGCCAGCAGTTTGTCCGTCTCCTACAATGAGCAGTTCTTC
CASSLSVSYNEQFF
>15|TRBV27|TRBJ2-1|-|-
TGTGCCAGCAGTTATATTCAGGGGTGGGGCAATGAGCAGTTCTTC
CASSYIQGWGNEQFF
>18|TRBV5-1|TRBJ2-2|TRBD1|-
TGCGCCAGCAGCTTGGCCTTTCGGGACAGGGTTTCACCCGGGGAGCTGTTTTTT
CASSLAFRDRVSPGELFF
>13|TRBV12-5|TRBJ1-3|TRBD1|-
TGTGCTAGTGGTTTGGGGACAGGGGACACCATATATTTT
CASGLGTGDTIYF
>13|TRBV30|TRBJ2-7|TRBD1|-
TGTGCCTGGTCCCAGGGGGCGCTTTACGAGCAGTACTTC
CAWSQGALYEQYF
>16|TRBV5-1|TRBJ2-3|TRBD2|-
TGCGCCAGCAGCTTGGTTAGCGGGGGAACCACAGATACGCAGTATTTT
CASSLVSGGTTDTQYF
>18|TRBV11-3|TRBJ1-2|-|-
TGTGCCAGCAGCCGGATCGTGGCAGGGCCGTTTTACTACTATGGCTACACCTTC
CASSRIVAGPFYYYGYTF
>14|TRBV27|TRBJ2-3|-|-
TGTGCCAGCAGTTTGAAGCCTAGCACAGATACGCAGTATTTT
CASSLKPSTDTQYF
>18|TRBV5-1|TRBJ2-5|TRBD2|once
TGCGCCAGCAGCTTGGCCAGCGGGGGGGTGAACGTAGTGGAGACCCAGTACTTC
CASSLASGGVNVVETQYF
>17|TRBV1|TRBJ1-1|-|-
TGCACCAGCAGCCAGGAGGCAGGGGGCGTTAGGAACACTGAAGCTTTCTTT
CTSSQEAGGVRNTEAFF
>14|TRBV6-5|TRBJ1-2|-|-
TGTGCCAGCAGTTCGGGACAAATTACCTATGGCTACACCTTC
CASSSGQITYGYTF
>11|TRBV2|TRBJ2-3|-|-
TGTGCCACTGCGAGGTCAGATACGCAGTATTTT
CATARSDTQYF